This TCR beta chain comes out of a study of shared clonotypes between healthy human individuals. At the level of the study: The people who gave samples were two women and a few men aged 18 to 49.

Germline V CDR1 and CDR2: SQVTM, ANQGSEA. The CDR3 has 11 amino acids. V dropped 7 bases and J dropped 12; count of bases not matched to a gene: 7. Naive CD8 cells, CD45RO-negative and positively selected for CCR7, excluded terminally differentiated effector memory CD45RA+ cells. Authors' data handling: Junction-only sequences produced by ImmunoSEQ had no quality scores, so filtering differed. Using immunoSEQ multiplex PCR, the repertoire was profiled, and TCRdb retains in-frame clones only, with some absent. V and J calls and clone size are those listed in that table; D and trimming were worked out from the DNA. The sample gives about 680,000 clones, just over 90% of which show up once; approximately 24% is in the top ten.

This sequence joins TRBV29-1 and TRBJ2-1; 9 bases match TRBD1. The sequence was collected from a man aged 25 to 40 in good health. The specimen was naive CD8+ T cells sorted from blood. Here the CDR3 DNA reads TGCAGCGGATTGACAGGGGGACCGCAGTTCTTC. This codes for CSGLTGGPQFF.